This T cell receptor (beta chain) came from a study of Graves' ophthalmopathy and Graves' hyperthyroidism. V was pared by 6 bases and J by 3 bases, with 15 bases between. The CDR3 contains 15 residues. The germline V gene encodes CDR1 MNHNS and CDR2 SASEGT. TCR beta CDR3 regions were amplified from RNA transcripts. The first round was an RT-PCR with HTBI primers, and the second round was a multiplex PCR. TCRdb re-analysed the multiplex PCR reads in MiXCR, keeping a single row per CDR3 protein. The sample gives roughly 610,000 distinct CDR3 sequences, around a fifth of which show up once; roughly 7.4% is in the top ten. Patients were excluded if they had other autoimmune diseases or uncontrolled infections, and likewise if pregnancy or lactation applied.

This clonotype was sampled from a woman in her late teens or twenties with stable Graves' hyperthyroidism. Some clones in this sample may be carry-over from other donors' samples. Input material: peripheral blood. V is TRBV6-1 and J is TRBJ1-5; D unclear. As DNA, the CDR3 is TGTGCCAGCAGGGCGGAACGGCGGGACAATCAGCCCCAGCATTTT. It codes for CASRAERRDNQPQHF.